The 27 T cell receptor beta chains presented below share a single source sample, sequenced in a study of T cells in Graves' hyperthyroidism and ophthalmopathy (dated by TCRdb to 2018 to 2020). The library came from multiplex PCR. For sequencing, an Illumina HiSeq 2000 was employed. The TCR beta CDR3 regions were amplified from the RNA transcripts. The first round of RT-PCR for the TCR CDR3 was performed with the HTBI primer set and the Qiagen OneStep RT-PCR kit. TCRdb reworked the public reads: Q25 trimming with fastp, MiXCR clone assembly, productive beta chains retained. Each CDR3 protein gets just one entry, which takes the most common genes and DNA from the rows behind it. In all, the sample holds some 460,000 distinct CDR3 sequences, and around 14% of those were seen once. The top ten hold 7.5% to 8% of the sample. The sequencing sample was made of blood. Source of these receptors: a woman younger than 30 with Graves' hyperthyroidism.

With respect to this clonotype: A read error may be the cause here, since a much bigger clone is one base away. This CDR3 reads CASSLAPLDYNEQFF. DNA for the CDR3: TGTGCCAGCAGCTTAGCCCCCCTAGACTACAATGAGCAGTTCTTC. The chain joins TRBV13 to TRBJ2-1; D is unclear. CDR3 length: 15 amino acids. V lost 1 base and J lost 3, with 10 bases in between. Looked up from germline, CDR1 is PRHDT and CDR2 is FYEKMQ (reference sequence).

This clonotype was seen a single time. One base away lies a much larger clone, so this may be a sequencing read error. The chain links TRBV28 to TRBJ1-5; 9 positions match TRBD1. CDR3 length: 15 residues. Germline V lookup: CDR1 MDHEN, CDR2 SYDVKM. DNA for the CDR3: TGTGCCGGCAGGAAGACAGGGGGTTGGAATCAGCCCCAGCATTTT. As protein: CAGRKTGGWNQPQHF.

This chain connects TRBV5-5 to TRBJ2-5; tentatively, D is TRBD2 (6 bases). Germline V gene sequence: CDR1 SGHKS, CDR2 YYEKEE (reference sequence). V lost 4 bases, J lost 7 bases, and 17 bases lay in between. This CDR3 comprises 14 residues. This CDR3 is CASSPITGGATQYF. The CDR3 nucleotides are TGTGCCAGCAGCCCTATAACCGGGGGTGCGACCCAGTACTTC.

This clonotype was counted ten times or more. This sequence joins TRBV2 and TRBJ2-5; 9 bases align to TRBD2. V shed 10 bases and J 5 bases; nucleotides not matched to a gene: 11. The V gene's germline CDR1 is SNHLY and CDR2 FYNNEI. The CDR3 runs 14 residues. The CDR3 protein is CATRGSGSLETQYF. The CDR3 nucleotides read TGTGCCACCCGGGGTAGCGGGAGTTTGGAGACCCAGTACTTC.

Ten or more counts support this clonotype. The rearrangement uses TRBV2 and TRBJ2-7, with D hard to call. The ends were cut back, 2 bases at V and 3 bases at J, with 5 bases in the middle. The germline gives CDR1 SNHLY, CDR2 FYNNEI. The CDR3 covers 12 residues. In nucleotides, the CDR3 is TGTGCCAGCAGTGAATACCTCTACGAGCAGTACTTC. Translating it yields CASSEYLYEQYF.

This clonotype came up many times. The chain combines TRBV27 with TRBJ2-1; TRBD1 or TRBD2 may be the D gene (5 bases each). Per the germline V gene, CDR1 is MNHEY and CDR2 is SMNVEV (reference sequence). The CDR3 runs to 14 residues. Trimming shortened V by 1 base and J by 6 bases, and 10 bases separated the two germline ends. The CDR3 region has the DNA TGTGCCAGCAGTTTATGGGGGACGCGCAATGAGCAGTTCTTC. It codes for CASSLWGTRNEQFF.

This clonotype was seen many times. This chain uses TRBV12-3 or TRBV12-4 with TRBJ1-2; D is possibly TRBD1 (6 bases). The CDR3 spans 15 residues. V was pared by 11 bases and J by 8 bases, with 27 bases between. The CDR3 sequence: CALFSTGAYREGYTF. CDR3 sequence (DNA): TGTGCCCTCTTCAGCACGGGGGCCTACCGGGAGGGCTACACCTTC.

This clonotype has a handful of counts. This rearrangement joins TRBV4-2 to TRBJ2-1; D remains ambiguous. Per germline, CDR1 LGHNA and CDR2 YNFKEQ. The CDR3 has 13 amino acids. The V and J ends lost 0 bases and 10 bases respectively, with 10 bases between them. CDR3 in amino acids: CASSQDLLREQFF. Here the CDR3 DNA reads TGTGCCAGCAGCCAAGATCTTCTTCGGGAGCAGTTCTTC.

In this sample, this clonotype turned up many times. This chain uses TRBV24-1 with TRBJ2-3; no reliable D call. V was pared by 9 bases and J by 6 bases, with 21 bases between. This CDR3 contains 15 residues. Per the germline V gene, CDR1 is KGHDR and CDR2 is SFDVKD. DNA of the CDR3: TGTGCCACCGGTACCGGACCTAGTCGAGGTGATACGCAGTATTTT. Encoded protein: CATGTGPSRGDTQYF.

This clonotype has a count of ten or more. The rearrangement joins TRBV12-3 or TRBV12-4 to TRBJ2-7, with TRBD2 identical over 7 bases. The CDR3 extends over 14 amino acids. The junction had 13 bases not matched to a gene; V was cut back by 5 bases and J by 9 bases. CDR3 amino acids: CASSLMTTSLVQYF. CDR3 nucleotides: TGTGCCAGCAGTCTCATGACGACTAGCTTGGTGCAGTACTTC.

The sample holds many counts of this clonotype. This chain links TRBV12-3 or TRBV12-4 with TRBJ1-5; D unclear. V dropped 4 bases and J dropped 4 bases, with 11 bases sitting between them. The CDR3 contains 14 residues. The CDR3, as DNA: TGTGCCAGCAGTTCCCCAGGCCGAAATCAGCCCCAGCATTTT. Its translation is CASSSPGRNQPQHF.

The chain carries TRBV9 and TRBJ2-3, with D maybe TRBD1 (6 bases). With 3 bases removed from V and 8 bases from J, the gap between germline ends came to 19 bases. The CDR3 runs to 15 residues. Germline loops: CDR1 SGDLS, CDR2 YYNGEE. The CDR3 coding sequence is TGTGCCAGCAGCGCGGCCGGGGTACAAGGGGGTACGCAGTATTTT. Translation gives CASSAAGVQGGTQYF.

This clonotype was found many times. The chain links TRBV9 to TRBJ1-3; possible D gene TRBD1, 5 bases. Per germline, CDR1 SGDLS and CDR2 YYNGEE. CDR3 length: 15 amino acids. The ends were cut back, 1 base at V and 2 bases at J, with 10 bases in the middle. CDR3 nucleotides: TGTGCCAGCAGCGTACGAAGGGACCCTGGAAACACCATATATTTT. Translation: CASSVRRDPGNTIYF.

This clonotype was seen more than once but under ten times. The chain combines TRBV18 with TRBJ2-1, with D possibly TRBD2 on 5 matching bases. V was trimmed by 6 bases and J by 0 bases, leaving 12 bases between them. The CDR3 consists of 15 residues. CDR1 and CDR2 (germline): KGHSH, LQKENI. In DNA form, the CDR3 reads TGTGCCAGCTCGCCTACTAGGAGCTCCTACAATGAGCAGTTCTTC. Encoded protein: CASSPTRSSYNEQFF.

The chain is built from TRBV9 and TRBJ1-2; possible D gene TRBD1, 5 bases. The length of the CDR3 is 14 residues. Germline loops: CDR1 SGDLS, CDR2 YYNGEE. V was clipped by 0 bases and J by 5 bases, with 11 bases between them. CDR3 sequence (DNA): TGTGCCAGCAGCGTAGGAACAGGCCGGTATGGCTACACCTTC. Translated: CASSVGTGRYGYTF.

This clonotype was seen repeatedly, ten times or more. The CDR3, as DNA: TGCAGTGCCTTGACAGGGGACTATGGCTACACCTTC. Protein: CSALTGDYGYTF. The chain links TRBV20-1 to TRBJ1-2, with 8 bases lining up with TRBD1. CDR3 length equals 12 residues. Germline V gene data show CDR1 as DFQATT and CDR2 as SNEGSKA (reference sequence). J gave up 3 bases and V 6 bases, and 3 bases lay outside the gene matches.

This clonotype was seen repeatedly, ten times or more. This chain connects TRBV10-2 to TRBJ1-2; weak D call: TRBD1 (6 bases). The CDR3 covers 13 residues. Germline CDR1 reads WSHSY; CDR2 reads SAAADI. V dropped 3 bases and J dropped 2 bases, with 7 bases sitting between them. The CDR3 reads CASSDDRNYGYTF. In DNA form, the CDR3 reads TGCGCCAGCAGTGACGACAGGAACTATGGCTACACCTTC.

This chain links TRBV6-2 or TRBV6-3 with TRBJ2-1; 11 bases align to TRBD2. The CDR3 runs 16 residues. The V gene end was trimmed by 4 bases and the J gene end by 5 bases; junction bases not matched to a gene: 7. The germline V gene encodes CDR1 MNHEY and CDR2 SVGEGT. The CDR3 DNA reads TGTGCCAGCAGTTCCCTTAGCGGGGGGGCCCACAATGAGCAGTTCTTC. It translates to CASSSLSGGAHNEQFF.

V usage is TRBV30 and J usage is TRBJ2-2, with D perhaps TRBD2 (5 bases). From germline, CDR1 is GTSNPN and CDR2 SVGIG (reference sequence). With 2 bases removed from V and 7 bases from J, the gap between germline ends came to 14 bases. CDR3 length: 14 residues. The CDR3 loop is CAWSYFLEGGELFF. The CDR3 bases are TGTGCCTGGAGTTATTTCCTAGAGGGCGGGGAGCTGTTTTTT. The entire variable domain, with the rest obtained from reference TRBV30 and TRBJ2-2, is as follows: SQTIHQWPATLVQPVGSPLSLECTVEGTSNPNLYWYRQAAGRGLQLLFYSVGIGQISSEVPQNLSASRPQDRQFILSSKKLLLSDSGFYLCAWSYFLEGGELFFGEGSRLTVL.

The chain joins TRBV6-1 to TRBJ2-3; 16 bases map to TRBD2. This CDR3 comprises 16 residues. V lost 7 bases to trimming and J lost 6 bases; unmatched junction nucleotides: 7. Per germline, CDR1 MNHNS and CDR2 SASEGT. This CDR3 reads CASTPPGLAGGDTQYF. The CDR3 coding sequence is TGTGCCAGCACCCCCCCGGGACTAGCGGGAGGGGATACGCAGTATTTT.

This clonotype was seen at least ten times. The rearrangement links TRBV10-3 to TRBJ2-5, with 11 bases aligning to TRBD2. The CDR3 sequence is 16 residues long. V was clipped by 6 bases and J by 0 bases; unmatched bases: 6. CDR1 and CDR2 from the germline V gene are ENHRY and SYGVKD. The CDR3 DNA reads as TGTGCCATCAGGAGTACTAGCGGGGGAGACCAAGAGACCCAGTACTTC. It yields the protein CAIRSTSGGDQETQYF.

This clonotype came up many times. The chain is built from TRBV20-1 and TRBJ2-1; 14 nucleotides agree with TRBD2. This CDR3 has 15 amino acids. The germline CDR1 and CDR2 sequences are DFQATT and SNEGSKA (reference sequence). Unmatched junction bases numbered 5, after V lost 3 bases and J lost 7 bases. CDR3 DNA sequence: TGCAGTGCTAGCCCGGGACTAGCGGGAGCTAATGAGCAGTTCTTC. Translation: CSASPGLAGANEQFF.

This clonotype came up once. This chain connects TRBV7-6 to TRBJ2-1; the D gene is possibly TRBD1 (5 bases). The V end lost 2 bases, the J end lost 6 bases, and 11 bases lay between the germline ends. This CDR3 is 14 amino acids long. The V gene's germline CDR1 is SGHVS and CDR2 FNYEAQ. The CDR3 sequence: CASSLSLGANEQFF. CDR3 nucleotides: TGTGCCAGCAGCTTATCCTTAGGGGCCAATGAGCAGTTCTTC.

The table lists this clonotype with many counts. V is TRBV7-9 and J is TRBJ2-7; no definite D call. V was pared by 5 bases and J by 2 bases, with 7 bases between. This CDR3 is built from 12 residues. CDR1 SEHNR and CDR2 FQNEAQ come from the germline V gene (reference sequence). CDR3 amino acids: CASSAAPYEQYF. DNA for the CDR3: TGTGCCAGCAGCGCTGCCCCCTACGAGCAGTACTTC.

This clonotype was picked up many times. The V and J genes are TRBV2 and TRBJ2-7, with no clear D. The germline CDR1 and CDR2 sequences are SNHLY and FYNNEI. The CDR3 length is 14 residues. The germline V and J ends were trimmed by 5 bases and 4 bases, with 15 bases remaining between them. The CDR3: CASSPKPRIYEQYF. Written as DNA, the CDR3 is TGTGCCAGCAGTCCAAAGCCCAGAATTTACGAGCAGTACTTC.

This clonotype was detected only a few times. This sequence joins TRBV11-3 and TRBJ2-4; no clear D gene. The germline V gene has CDR1 SGHNT and CDR2 YENEEA. Trimming cost V 2 bases and J 9 bases, with 8 bases left between them. The CDR3 totals 12 residues. The CDR3 coding sequence is TGTGCCAGCAGCTTATCCGGGTCCATTCAGTACTTC. This sequence encodes CASSLSGSIQYF.

Many counts were recorded for this clonotype. The chain links TRBV12-3 or TRBV12-4 to TRBJ2-2; D perhaps matches TRBD2 (6 bases). The CDR3 has 14 amino acids. The V gene lost 1 base and the J gene lost 4 bases, with 7 bases spanning the gap. CDR3: CASSLDGGTGELFF. DNA of the CDR3: TGTGCCAGCAGTTTAGACGGGGGCACCGGGGAGCTGTTTTTT.